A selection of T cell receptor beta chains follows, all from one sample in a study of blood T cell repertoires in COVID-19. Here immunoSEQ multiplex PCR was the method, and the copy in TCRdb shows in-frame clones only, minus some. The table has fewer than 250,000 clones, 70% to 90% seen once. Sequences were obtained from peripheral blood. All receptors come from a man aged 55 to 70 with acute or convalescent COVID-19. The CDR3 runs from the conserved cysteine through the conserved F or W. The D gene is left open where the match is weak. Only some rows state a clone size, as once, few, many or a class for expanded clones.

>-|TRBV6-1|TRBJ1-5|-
CASSVGGIPSNQPQHF
TGTGCCAGCAGTGTGGGCGGGATCCCTAGCAATCAGCCCCAGCATTTT
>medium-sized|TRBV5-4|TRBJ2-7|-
CASSPGGDHEQYF
TGTGCCAGCAGCCCGGGCGGGGACCACGAGCAGTACTTC
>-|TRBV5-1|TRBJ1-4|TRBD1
CASSLLGQGGEKLFF
TGCGCCAGCAGCTTGCTGGGACAGGGGGGTGAAAAACTGTTTTTT
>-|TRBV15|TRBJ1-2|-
CATSRGTAVNYGYTF
TGTGCCACCAGCAGAGGGACAGCCGTTAACTATGGCTACACCTTC
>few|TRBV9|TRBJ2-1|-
CASSVGRLWLEKGNEQFF
TGTGCCAGCAGCGTAGGACGATTGTGGCTAGAAAAGGGGAATGAGCAGTTCTTC
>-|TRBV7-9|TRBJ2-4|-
CASSPTGGNIQYF
TGTGCCAGCAGCCCCACAGGTGGGAACATTCAGTACTTC
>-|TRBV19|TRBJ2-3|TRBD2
CASSPAGGPPPYF
TGTGCCAGTAGTCCCGCGGGGGGACCCCCCCCGTATTTT
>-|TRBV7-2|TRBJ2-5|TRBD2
CASSPPSLREETQYF
TGTGCCAGCAGCCCCCCGTCTCTGCGGGAGGAGACCCAGTACTTC
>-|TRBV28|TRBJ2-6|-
CASTLSPRQADSGANVLTF
TGTGCCAGCACCCTATCACCCCGACAGGCCGACTCTGGGGCCAACGTCCTGACTTTC
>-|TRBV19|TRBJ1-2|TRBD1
CASHTPGQLTYGYTF
TGTGCCAGTCACACACCGGGACAGCTCACTTATGGCTACACCTTC
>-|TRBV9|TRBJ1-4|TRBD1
CASSVDGTGGLTNEKLFF
TGTGCCAGCAGCGTAGACGGGACAGGTGGTTTAACTAATGAAAAACTGTTTTTT
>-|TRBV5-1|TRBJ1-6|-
CASSLVMSSPLHF
TGCGCCAGCAGCTTGGTAATGAGTTCACCCCTCCACTTT
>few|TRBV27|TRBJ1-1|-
CASRYDQVNTEAFF
TGTGCCAGCAGGTATGACCAGGTGAACACTGAAGCTTTCTTT
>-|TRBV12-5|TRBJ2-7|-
CASGLRDEQYF
TGTGCTAGTGGGCTTCGAGACGAGCAGTACTTC
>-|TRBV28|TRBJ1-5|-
CASSPPGGINQPQHF
TGTGCCAGCAGTCCCCCGGGGGGGATCAATCAGCCCCAGCATTTT
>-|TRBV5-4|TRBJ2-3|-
CASSPTAGTDTQYF
TGTGCCAGCAGCCCTACTGCCGGCACAGATACGCAGTATTTT
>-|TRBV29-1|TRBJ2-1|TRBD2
CSVDLAGVYNEQFF
TGCAGCGTAGATCTAGCGGGAGTCTACAATGAGCAGTTCTTC
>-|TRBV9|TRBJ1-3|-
CASSVAWGAGDTIYF
TGTGCCAGCAGCGTAGCTTGGGGCGCGGGGGACACCATATATTTT
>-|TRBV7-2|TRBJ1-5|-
CASSWGGMSNQPQHF
TGTGCCAGCAGCTGGGGGGGGATGAGCAATCAGCCCCAGCATTTT
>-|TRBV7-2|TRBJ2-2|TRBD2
CASSLGGLAGGPTGELFF
TGTGCCAGCAGCTTAGGAGGACTAGCGGGGGGGCCCACCGGGGAGCTGTTTTTT
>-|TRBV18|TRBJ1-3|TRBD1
CASSPQRTGTQNGNTIYF
TGTGCCAGCTCACCACAGAGGACAGGGACCCAAAATGGAAACACCATATATTTT
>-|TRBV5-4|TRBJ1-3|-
CASSLAGASWNTIYF
TGTGCCAGCAGCTTGGCAGGGGCAAGTTGGAACACCATATATTTT
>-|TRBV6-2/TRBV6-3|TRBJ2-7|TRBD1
CASSYPGDRAYEQYF
TGTGCCAGCAGTTACCCTGGGGACAGGGCCTACGAGCAGTACTTC
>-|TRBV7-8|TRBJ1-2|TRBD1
CASSSAGTGGAGGYTF
TGTGCCAGCAGCTCCGCCGGGACAGGGGGCGCGGGAGGCTACACCTTC
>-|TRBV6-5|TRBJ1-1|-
CASSYGGGGNTEAFF
TGTGCCAGCAGTTACGGCGGGGGGGGGAACACTGAAGCTTTCTTT
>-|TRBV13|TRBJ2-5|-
CASSYPPGGEQETQYF
TGTGCCAGCAGCTACCCCCCCGGGGGAGAACAAGAGACCCAGTACTTC
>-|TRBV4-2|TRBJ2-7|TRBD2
CASSQAGLAGGTTYEQYF
TGTGCCAGCAGCCAAGCGGGACTAGCGGGGGGGACAACCTACGAGCAGTACTTC
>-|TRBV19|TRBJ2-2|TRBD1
CASSLVAGGTGELFF
TGTGCCAGTAGTTTGGTGGCAGGGGGCACCGGGGAGCTGTTTTTT
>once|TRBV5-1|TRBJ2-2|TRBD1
CASSLRAGTGAGELFF
TGCGCCAGCAGCTTGAGAGCGGGGACAGGGGCCGGGGAGCTGTTTTTT
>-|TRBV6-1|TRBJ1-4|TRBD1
CASSDLRRDRDEKLFF
TGTGCCAGCAGTGACCTACGTCGGGACAGAGATGAAAAACTGTTTTTT
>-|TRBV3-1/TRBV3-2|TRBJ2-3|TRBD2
CASSRSGRGGTDTQYF
TGTGCCAGCAGCCGATCAGGGCGGGGGGGCACAGATACGCAGTATTTT
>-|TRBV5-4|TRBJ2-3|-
CASSWAADSTDTQYF
TGTGCCAGCAGCTGGGCAGCTGATAGCACAGATACGCAGTATTTT
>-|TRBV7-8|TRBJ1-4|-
CASKLVPNEKLFF
TGTGCCAGCAAGTTAGTCCCTAATGAAAAACTGTTTTTT
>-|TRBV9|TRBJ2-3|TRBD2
CASSVVGSGGTMDTQYF
TGTGCCAGCAGCGTAGTGGGTAGCGGGGGAACTATGGATACGCAGTATTTT
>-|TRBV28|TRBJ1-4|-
CASSNLGGADEKLFF
TGTGCCAGCAGTAACCTCGGGGGGGCGGATGAAAAACTGTTTTTT
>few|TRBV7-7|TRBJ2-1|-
CASSLGRGRLDNEQFF
TGTGCCAGCAGCTTAGGGCGGGGCCGACTCGATAATGAGCAGTTCTTC
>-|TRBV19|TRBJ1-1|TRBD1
CASSTGQGRSRNTEAFF
TGTGCCAGTAGTACGGGACAGGGTCGATCACGGAACACTGAAGCTTTCTTT
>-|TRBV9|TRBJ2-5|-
CASSVRTGKETQYF
TGTGCCAGCAGCGTCCGGACCGGGAAAGAGACCCAGTACTTC
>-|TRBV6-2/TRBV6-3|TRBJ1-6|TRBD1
CASSLSGGSYNSPLHF
TGTGCCAGCAGTCTCTCAGGGGGGTCCTATAATTCACCCCTCCACTTT
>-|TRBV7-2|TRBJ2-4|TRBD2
CASGHGGIKNIQYF
TGTGCCAGCGGTCACGGGGGGATCAAAAACATTCAGTACTTC
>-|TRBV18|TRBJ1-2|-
CASSLASASVRGGYTF
TGTGCCAGCTCACTAGCTAGTGCCTCCGTGAGAGGAGGCTACACCTTC
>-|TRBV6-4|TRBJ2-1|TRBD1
CASSPTGTGGYNEQFF
TGTGCCAGCAGTCCGACCGGGACAGGGGGGTACAATGAGCAGTTCTTC
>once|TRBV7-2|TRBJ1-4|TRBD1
CASSFGTGVGKLFF
TGTGCCAGCAGCTTCGGGACAGGGGTTGGGAAACTGTTTTTT
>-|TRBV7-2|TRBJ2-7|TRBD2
CASSLGRGGFEQYF
TGTGCCAGCAGCTTAGGGCGGGGGGGGTTCGAGCAGTACTTC
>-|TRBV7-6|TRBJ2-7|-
CASSSYRGSEQYF
TGTGCCAGCAGCTCATACCGGGGATCCGAGCAGTACTTC
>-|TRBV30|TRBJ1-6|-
CAWSASSLNSPLHF
TGTGCCTGGAGTGCGAGTAGCCTGAATTCACCCCTCCACTTT
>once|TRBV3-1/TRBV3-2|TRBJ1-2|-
CASRAGAAYGYTF
TGTGCCAGCAGGGCAGGGGCTGCCTATGGCTACACCTTC
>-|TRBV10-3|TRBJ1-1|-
CAISELDAVNTEAFF
TGTGCCATCAGTGAGCTCGACGCGGTGAACACTGAAGCTTTCTTT
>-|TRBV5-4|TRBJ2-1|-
CASSLAGGTPYNEQFF
TGTGCCAGCAGCTTGGCCGGGGGGACACCATACAATGAGCAGTTCTTC
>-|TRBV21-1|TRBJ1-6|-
CASRPRNRGSPLHF
TGTGCCAGCAGACCCCGGAACAGGGGATCACCCCTCCACTTT